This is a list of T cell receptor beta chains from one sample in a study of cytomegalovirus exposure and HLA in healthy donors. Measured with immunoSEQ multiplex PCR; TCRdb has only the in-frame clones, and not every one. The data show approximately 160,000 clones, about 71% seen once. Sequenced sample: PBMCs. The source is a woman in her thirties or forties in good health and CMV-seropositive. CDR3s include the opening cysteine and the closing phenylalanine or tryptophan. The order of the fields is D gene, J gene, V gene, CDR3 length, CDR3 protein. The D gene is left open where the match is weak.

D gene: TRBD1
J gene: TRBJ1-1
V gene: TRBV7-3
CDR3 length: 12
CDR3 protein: CASSLRQGRAFF

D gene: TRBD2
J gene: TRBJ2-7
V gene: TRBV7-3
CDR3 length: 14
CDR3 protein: CASSYSGSSYEQYF

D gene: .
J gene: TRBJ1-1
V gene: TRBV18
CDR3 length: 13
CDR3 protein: CASSITRATEAFF

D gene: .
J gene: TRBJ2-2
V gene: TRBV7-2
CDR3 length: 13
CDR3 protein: CASSLDRVGELFF

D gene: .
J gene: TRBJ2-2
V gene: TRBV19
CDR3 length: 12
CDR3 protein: CASSINRRELFF

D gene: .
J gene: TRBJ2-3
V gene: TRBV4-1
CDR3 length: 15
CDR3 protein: CASSQDGRGTDTQYF

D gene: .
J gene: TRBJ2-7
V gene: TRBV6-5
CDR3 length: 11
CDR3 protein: CASTLGGEQYF

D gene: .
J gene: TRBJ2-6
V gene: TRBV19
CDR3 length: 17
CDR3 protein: CASSIDLRPTGANVLTF

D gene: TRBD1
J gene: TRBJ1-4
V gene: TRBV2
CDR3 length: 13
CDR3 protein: CASTGTGYEKLFF

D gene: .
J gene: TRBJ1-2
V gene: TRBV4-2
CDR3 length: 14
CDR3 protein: CASSQVQSGDGYTF

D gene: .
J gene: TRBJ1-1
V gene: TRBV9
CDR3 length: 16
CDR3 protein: CASSVALGHGNTEAFF

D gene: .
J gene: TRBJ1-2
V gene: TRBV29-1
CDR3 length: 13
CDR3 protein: CSVEKGGRSGYPF

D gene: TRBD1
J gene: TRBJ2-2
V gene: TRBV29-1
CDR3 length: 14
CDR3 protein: CSVVQGALTGELFF

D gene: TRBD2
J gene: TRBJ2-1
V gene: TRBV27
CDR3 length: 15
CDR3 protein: CASSLSGEGFDEQFF

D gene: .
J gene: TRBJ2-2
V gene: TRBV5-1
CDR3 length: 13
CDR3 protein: CASSSRGTGELFF

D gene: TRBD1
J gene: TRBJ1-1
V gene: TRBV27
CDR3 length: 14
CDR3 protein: CASSQRQGITEAFF

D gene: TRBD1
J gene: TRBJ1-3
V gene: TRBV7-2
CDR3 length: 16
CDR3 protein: CASSLGQGAFGNTIYF

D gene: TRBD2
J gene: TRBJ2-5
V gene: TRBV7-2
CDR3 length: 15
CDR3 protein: CASSRSGGAGETQYF

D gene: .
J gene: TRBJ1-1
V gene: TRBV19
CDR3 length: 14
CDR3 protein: CASSIGGEGAEAFF

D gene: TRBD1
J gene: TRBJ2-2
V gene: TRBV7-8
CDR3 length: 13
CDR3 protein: CASSLRGPGELFF

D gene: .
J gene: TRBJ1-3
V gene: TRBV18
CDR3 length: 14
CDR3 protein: CASSPIVERDTIYF

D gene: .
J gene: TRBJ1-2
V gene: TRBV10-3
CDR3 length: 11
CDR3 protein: CASSYRAGYTF

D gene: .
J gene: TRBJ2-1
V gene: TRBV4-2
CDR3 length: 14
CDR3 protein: CASSQDLVQTEQFF

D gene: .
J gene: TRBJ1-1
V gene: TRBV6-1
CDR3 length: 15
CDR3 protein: CASSESRQGNTEAFF

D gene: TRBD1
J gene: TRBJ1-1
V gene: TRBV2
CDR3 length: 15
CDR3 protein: CASRVRTGGVTEAFF

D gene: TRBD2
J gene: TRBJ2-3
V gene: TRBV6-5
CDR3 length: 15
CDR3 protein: CASKGGTSGTDTQYF

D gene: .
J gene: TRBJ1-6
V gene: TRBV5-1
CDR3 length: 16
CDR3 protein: CASSRGDTPYNSPLHF

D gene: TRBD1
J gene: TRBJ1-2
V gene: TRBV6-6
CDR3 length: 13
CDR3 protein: CASSSGQGISYTF

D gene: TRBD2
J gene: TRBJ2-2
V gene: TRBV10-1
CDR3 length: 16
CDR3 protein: CASKASGRFDTGELFF

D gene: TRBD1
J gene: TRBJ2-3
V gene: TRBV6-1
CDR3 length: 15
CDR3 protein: CASSERTGTIDTQYF

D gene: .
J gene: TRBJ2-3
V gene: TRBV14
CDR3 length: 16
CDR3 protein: CASSQSGGRGTDTQYF

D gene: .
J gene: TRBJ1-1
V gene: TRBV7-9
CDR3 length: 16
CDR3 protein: CASSLDKGGVRTEAFF

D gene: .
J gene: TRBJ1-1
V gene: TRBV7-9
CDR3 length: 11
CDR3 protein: CASSYAGEAFF

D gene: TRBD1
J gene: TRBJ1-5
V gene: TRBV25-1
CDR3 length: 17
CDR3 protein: CASSFSSGQGIEQPQNF

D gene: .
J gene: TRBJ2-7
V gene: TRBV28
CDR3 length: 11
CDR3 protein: CASSPTYEQYF

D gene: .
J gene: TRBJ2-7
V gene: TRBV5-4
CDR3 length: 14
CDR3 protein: CASSLDGVRGEQYF

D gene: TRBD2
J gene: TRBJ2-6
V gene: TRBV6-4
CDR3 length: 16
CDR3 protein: CASSGGGDSGANVLTF

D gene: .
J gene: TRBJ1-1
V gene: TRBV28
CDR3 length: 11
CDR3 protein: CATRSDTEAFF

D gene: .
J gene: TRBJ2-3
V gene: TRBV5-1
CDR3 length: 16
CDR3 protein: CASSSQGPPSTDTQYF

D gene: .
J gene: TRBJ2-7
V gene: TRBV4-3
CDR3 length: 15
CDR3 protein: CASSQDKFAGDEQYF